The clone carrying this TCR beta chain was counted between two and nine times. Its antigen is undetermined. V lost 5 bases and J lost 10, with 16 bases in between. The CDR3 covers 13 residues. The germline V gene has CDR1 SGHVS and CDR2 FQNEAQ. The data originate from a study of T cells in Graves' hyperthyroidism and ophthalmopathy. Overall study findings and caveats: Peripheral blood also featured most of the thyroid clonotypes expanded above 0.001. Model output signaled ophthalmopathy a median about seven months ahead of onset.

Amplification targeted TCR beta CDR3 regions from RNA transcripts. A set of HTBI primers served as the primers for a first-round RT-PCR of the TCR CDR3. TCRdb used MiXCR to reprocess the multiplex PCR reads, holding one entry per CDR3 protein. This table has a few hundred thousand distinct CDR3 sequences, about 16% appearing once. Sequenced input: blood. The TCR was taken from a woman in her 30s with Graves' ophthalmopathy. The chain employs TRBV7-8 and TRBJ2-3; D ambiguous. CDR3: CASSLNFPDAQYF. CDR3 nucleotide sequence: TGTGCCAGCAGCCTCAATTTCCCCGATGCGCAGTATTTT.